Listed below are T cell receptor beta chains from one sample, sequenced in a study of blood T cell repertoires in COVID-19. Profiling relied on immunoSEQ multiplex PCR, and the TCRdb table lists in-frame clones only, not all of them. The sample carries 150,000 to 200,000 clones, around nine tenths recorded once. The sequencing sample was made of peripheral blood. All receptors derive from a man aged 35 to 55 with active or convalescent COVID-19. Each CDR3 is given with its conserved first and last residue. A D gene is named only where the DNA matches it firmly. The size entry is marked missing in some rows and otherwise reads once, few, many or a size class.

>TRBJ2-7|NA|TRBD1|13|TRBV2
TGTGCCAGCAGGCAGGGGGTGAACTACGAGCAGTACTTC
CASRQGVNYEQYF
>TRBJ1-3|NA|TRBD1|11|TRBV29-1
TGCAGCGGGGACAGTGGAAACACCATATATTTT
CSGDSGNTIYF
>TRBJ1-6|NA|NA|17|TRBV5-4
TGTGCCAGCAGCTTGGGGCGGGGAGGGGCTAAGAATTCACCCCTCCACTTT
CASSLGRGGAKNSPLHF
>TRBJ1-5|NA|NA|15|TRBV5-3
TGTGCCAGAAGCCGGCACGGACAGCTAAATCAGCCCCAGCATTTT
CARSRHGQLNQPQHF
>TRBJ2-3|once|TRBD2|13|TRBV7-2
TGTGCCAGCAGCCGGGGGGTCACAGATACGCAGTATTTT
CASSRGVTDTQYF
>TRBJ2-5|NA|NA|12|TRBV5-1
TGCGCCAGCAGCCCTGGAGGGGAGACCCAGTACTTC
CASSPGGETQYF
>TRBJ2-7|NA|NA|18|TRBV4-3
TGCGCCAGCAGCCAAGATTATCCCCCCTCGACAGTGAGAAACGAGCAGTACTTC
CASSQDYPPSTVRNEQYF
>TRBJ2-7|NA|TRBD1|11|TRBV7-9
TGTGCCAGCAGCTTAATTGGACAGGGAAACTTC
CASSLIGQGNF
>TRBJ1-2|NA|NA|11|TRBV12-3/TRBV12-4
TGTGCCAGCAGTTTTACGGGTGGCTACACCTTC
CASSFTGGYTF
>TRBJ1-6|once|NA|15|TRBV30
TGTGCCTGGAGTGTCCAGGACTTTGATAGCTCACCCCTCCACTTT
CAWSVQDFDSSPLHF
>TRBJ2-2|NA|TRBD1|15|TRBV6-2/TRBV6-3
TGTGCCAGCAGTCTACCAGGGGGCGATACCGGGGAGCTGTTTTTT
CASSLPGGDTGELFF
>TRBJ1-1|NA|TRBD1|11|TRBV28
TGTGCCACCACAGGGGACACTGAAGCTTTCTTT
CATTGDTEAFF
>TRBJ2-3|NA|NA|13|TRBV19
TGTGCCAGTAGTAGGGGGGTCGCAGATACGCAGTATTTT
CASSRGVADTQYF
>TRBJ1-2|NA|TRBD1|15|TRBV18
TGTGCCAGCTCACCACGGGGACAGGGTACCTATGGCTACACCTTC
CASSPRGQGTYGYTF
>TRBJ2-2|NA|NA|15|TRBV19
TGTGCCAGTAGTATTGTGGCCTTAGCCACCGGGGAGCTGTTTTTT
CASSIVALATGELFF
>TRBJ1-4|few|NA|11|TRBV28
TGTGCCAGCAGTTCCCGGGACATGCTGTTTTTT
CASSSRDMLFF
>TRBJ2-3|NA|TRBD1|16|TRBV28
TGTGCCAGCAGCCAGGGGCAGGGGGTGGGCACAGATACGCAGTATTTT
CASSQGQGVGTDTQYF
>TRBJ1-1|NA|NA|15|TRBV30
TGTGCCTGGAGTTTTGACAGTTCCGGGCGAACTGAAGCTTTCTTT
CAWSFDSSGRTEAFF
>TRBJ1-2|few|TRBD1|15|TRBV9
TGTGCCAGCAGCCCGGGGACAGGGGGCGGCTATGGCTACACCTTC
CASSPGTGGGYGYTF
>TRBJ1-3|few|NA|17|TRBV6-1
TGTGCCAGCAGTGAATCCCCCGGTGGAGGGAGTGGAAACACCATATATTTT
CASSESPGGGSGNTIYF
>TRBJ1-3|NA|NA|14|TRBV15
TGTGCCACCAGCAGGCAGGGCTCTGGAAACACCATATATTTT
CATSRQGSGNTIYF
>TRBJ1-3|NA|NA|15|TRBV6-1
TGTGCCAGCAGTGAAGGGCACCCCTCTGGAAACACCATATATTTT
CASSEGHPSGNTIYF
>TRBJ1-2|NA|NA|13|TRBV5-1
TGCGCCAGCAGCCCACTACAGGGAATCGGCTACACCTTC
CASSPLQGIGYTF
>TRBJ1-1|NA|NA|12|TRBV9
TGTGCCAGCAGCGCTATTGGCACTGAAGCTTTCTTT
CASSAIGTEAFF
>TRBJ1-1|NA|TRBD1|17|TRBV19
TGTGCCAGTAGTATAGACCGGTACAGGGGCGTGGGGACTGAAGCTTTCTTT
CASSIDRYRGVGTEAFF
>TRBJ2-2|once|TRBD1|15|TRBV3-1/TRBV3-2
TGTGCCAGCAGCGCCCGACAGGGGTTTACCGGGGAGCTGTTTTTT
CASSARQGFTGELFF
>TRBJ1-5|NA|NA|15|TRBV27
TGTGCCAGCAGTTTTTCCCCCTACAGCAATCAGCCCCAGCATTTT
CASSFSPYSNQPQHF
>TRBJ2-1|NA|TRBD2|21|TRBV7-8
TGTGCCAGCAGCTGGGACCGACTAGCGGGGGGGCCTATAGCTTCGTTCCATGAGCAGTTCTTC
CASSWDRLAGGPIASFHEQFF
>TRBJ1-2|once|NA|12|TRBV9
TGTGCCAGCAGCGTAGCTGGGGGGGACTACACCTTC
CASSVAGGDYTF
>TRBJ1-2|NA|NA|15|TRBV6-5
TGTGCCAGCACCTCCCCAGAACAGCTCACCTATGGCTACACCTTC
CASTSPEQLTYGYTF
>TRBJ1-6|NA|NA|14|TRBV7-9
TGTGCCAGCAGCCGTCAGACAGGCCATTCACCCCTCCACTTT
CASSRQTGHSPLHF
>TRBJ2-1|NA|TRBD2|12|TRBV12-3/TRBV12-4
TGTGCCAGCACCTCGGGGGGTAATGAGCAGTTCTTC
CASTSGGNEQFF
>TRBJ1-4|NA|NA|14|TRBV7-2
TGTGCCAGCAGCTTAAGGACTGGTAATGAAAAACTGTTTTTT
CASSLRTGNEKLFF
>TRBJ2-5|NA|TRBD1|17|TRBV19
TGTGCCAGTAGTATTTCACGCGGACAGGGGGCCACGGAGACCCAGTACTTC
CASSISRGQGATETQYF
>TRBJ1-6|NA|TRBD1|16|TRBV18
TGTGCCAGCTCACTGTCTGCGGACAGGGGAAATTCACCCCTCCACTTT
CASSLSADRGNSPLHF
>TRBJ2-2|NA|TRBD1|15|TRBV28
TGTGCCAGCAGTCCTCCGGGACAGGGAATCGGGGAGCTGTTTTTT
CASSPPGQGIGELFF